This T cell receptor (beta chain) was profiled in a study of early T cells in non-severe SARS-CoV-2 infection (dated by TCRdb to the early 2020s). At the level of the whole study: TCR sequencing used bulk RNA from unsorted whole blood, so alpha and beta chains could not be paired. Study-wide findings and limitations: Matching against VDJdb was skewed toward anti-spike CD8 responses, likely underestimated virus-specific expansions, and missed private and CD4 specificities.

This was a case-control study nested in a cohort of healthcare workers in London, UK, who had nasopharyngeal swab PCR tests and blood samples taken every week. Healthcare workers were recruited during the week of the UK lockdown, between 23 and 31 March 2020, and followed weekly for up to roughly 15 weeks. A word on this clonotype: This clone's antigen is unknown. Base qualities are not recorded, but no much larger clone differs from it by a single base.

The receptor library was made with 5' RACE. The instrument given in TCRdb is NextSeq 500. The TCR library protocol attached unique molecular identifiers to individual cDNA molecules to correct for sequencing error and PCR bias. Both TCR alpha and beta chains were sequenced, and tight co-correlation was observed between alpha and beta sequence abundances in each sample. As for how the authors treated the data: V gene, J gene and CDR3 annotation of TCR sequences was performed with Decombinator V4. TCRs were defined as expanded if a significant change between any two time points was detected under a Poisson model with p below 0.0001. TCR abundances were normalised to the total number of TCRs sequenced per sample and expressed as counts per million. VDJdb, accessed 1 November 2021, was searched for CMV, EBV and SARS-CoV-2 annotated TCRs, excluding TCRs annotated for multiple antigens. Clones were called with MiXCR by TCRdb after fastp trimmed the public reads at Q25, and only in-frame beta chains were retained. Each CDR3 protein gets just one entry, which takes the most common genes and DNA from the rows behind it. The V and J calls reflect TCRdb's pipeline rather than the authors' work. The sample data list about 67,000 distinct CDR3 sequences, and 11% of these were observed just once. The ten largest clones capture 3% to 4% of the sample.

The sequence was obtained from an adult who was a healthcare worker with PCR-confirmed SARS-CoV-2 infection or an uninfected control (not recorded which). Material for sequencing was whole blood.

The nucleotides read TGTGCCACCAGCAGAGATCAGTGGACAACTAATGAAAAACTGTTTTTT. Its product reads: CATSRDQWTTNEKLFF. Recombination joined TRBV15 with TRBJ1-4; too little of a D gene remains to name it. Trimming at the junction amounts to 0 bases on V and 0 bases on J, and the germline ends lie 8 bases apart. CDR1 and CDR2, looked up from the germline V gene (reference sequence), are LNHNV and YYDKDF. Taken from cysteine to phenylalanine, the CDR3 has 16 residues. The CDR3 DNA has 48 bases and is translated from base 1.